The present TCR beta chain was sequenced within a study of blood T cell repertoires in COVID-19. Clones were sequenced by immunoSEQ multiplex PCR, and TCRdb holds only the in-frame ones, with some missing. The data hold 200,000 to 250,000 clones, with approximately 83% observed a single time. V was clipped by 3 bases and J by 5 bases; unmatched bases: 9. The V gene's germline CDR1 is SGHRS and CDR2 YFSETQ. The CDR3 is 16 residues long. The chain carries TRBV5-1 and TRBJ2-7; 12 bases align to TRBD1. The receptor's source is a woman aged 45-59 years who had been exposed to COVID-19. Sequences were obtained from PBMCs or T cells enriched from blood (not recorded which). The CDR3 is CASSSRPGTGGDEQYF. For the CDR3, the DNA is TGCGCCAGCAGCTCCCGCCCCGGGACAGGGGGCGACGAGCAGTACTTC.